The present T cell receptor beta chain was sequenced within a study of post-analysis software for immune sequencing data. Regarding this clonotype: The antigen is unknown.

Germline CDR1 is ENHRY and CDR2 is SYGVKD. V was shortened by 0 bases and J by 3 bases, with 14 bases between the two germline ends. This CDR3 is 16 amino acids long. Study findings and constraints: Comparison with controls showed significantly lower normalized Chao1 diversity in multiple sclerosis patients. Patients showed TRBV5-6, TRBV5-1 and TRBV20-1 among roughly 5 TRBV segments more frequent than in controls.

Presence of unique molecular identifiers characterized the TCR beta cDNA libraries. Each CDR3 protein gets one entry after TCRdb re-called the PCR reads with MiXCR. The sample includes hundreds of thousands of distinct CDR3 sequences, 59% seen only once; the top ten take over 9%. This TCR derives from a girl under 10 years old with multiple sclerosis. Sequenced: blood. This rearrangement joins TRBV10-3 to TRBJ1-2; D is ambiguous. In nucleotides, the CDR3 is TGTGCCATCAGTGAGTCGTTGAGAGGTTTTGACTATGGCTACACCTTC. Its translation: CAISESLRGFDYGYTF.